The 26 T cell receptor beta chains in this list originate from one sample, sequenced in a study of blood T cells in healthy people across ages. A second PCR of roughly 7 to 11 cycles used a sample-barcoded 5' primer and a J-beta primer mix. TCRdb redid the calling of the 5' RACE reads with MiXCR, one entry per CDR3 protein. The data show around 850,000 distinct CDR3 sequences, 30% to 45% seen once. Sequences were obtained from blood. All receptors derive from a man aged 18-30 years in good health.

This clonotype was seen a few times. The V and J genes are TRBV6-5 and TRBJ1-6; D ambiguous. CDR3 length: 13 amino acids. Germline CDR1 MNHEY, CDR2 SVGAGI. Deletions cut 6 bases from V and 9 bases from J, with 12 bases between. The CDR3 loop reads CASSRGRSSPLHF. The CDR3 region has the DNA TGTGCCAGCAGCAGAGGACGGAGTTCACCCCTCCACTTT.

The rearrangement uses TRBV16 and TRBJ1-5, with D perhaps TRBD1 (5 bases). This CDR3 region has 16 residues. The ends were cut back, 5 bases at V and 1 base at J, with 15 bases in the middle. From germline, CDR1 is KGHSY and CDR2 FQNENV. CDR3 nucleotides: TGTGCCAGCAGCGCCCGGAGAGGGGCCAGCAATCAGCCCCAGCATTTT. This codes for CASSARRGASNQPQHF.

The chain joins TRBV12-3 or TRBV12-4 to TRBJ2-4, with 9 bases lining up with TRBD2. The J call is doubtful: the DNA matches TRBJ2-7 better. The CDR3 totals 15 residues. This CDR3 is CASSLFGTSHYEQYF. CDR3 DNA: TGTGCCAGCAGTTTATTTGGGACTAGCCACTACGAGCAGTACTTC.

The gene calls are TRBV30 and TRBJ2-1; D might be TRBD1 or TRBD2, each matching 5 bases. In germline, CDR1 is GTSNPN, CDR2 SVGIG (reference sequence). The CDR3 is 14 amino acids. CDR3 in amino acids: CAGSSGLPRNEQFF. Here the CDR3 DNA reads TGTGCTGGATCGTCGGGGCTCCCAAGGAATGAGCAGTTCTTC.

The genes are TRBV20-1 and TRBJ2-3, with D possibly matching TRBD2 (5 bases). V lost 6 bases, J lost 2 bases, and 15 bases lay in between. This CDR3 is built from 14 residues. CDR1 and CDR2 (germline): DFQATT, SNEGSKA (reference sequence). The CDR3 bases are TGCAGTGCCACGGACTTTGGGGACACAGATACGCAGTATTTT. Translated, it gives CSATDFGDTDTQYF.

V gene TRBV30 combines with J gene TRBJ1-2, with a tentative D call TRBD1 (5 bases). The germline V gene has CDR1 GTSNPN and CDR2 SVGIG (reference sequence). V lost 8 bases to trimming and J lost 4 bases, with 14 bases between them. The CDR3 extends over 12 amino acids. CDR3 sequence: CAQSGAVYGYTF. DNA for the CDR3: TGTGCCCAAAGCGGGGCAGTCTATGGCTACACCTTC.

To note about this clonotype: A much bigger clone sits one base away, suggesting this may be a read error. V usage is TRBV9 and J usage is TRBJ2-7, with a tentative D call TRBD2 (6 bases). The CDR3 covers 15 residues. Germline loops: CDR1 SGDLS, CDR2 YYNGEE. V was trimmed by 4 bases and J by 7 bases, leaving 21 bases between them. CDR3 amino acids: CASSRRGGTYNEQYF. CDR3 sequence (DNA): TGTGCCAGCAGCCGGCGAGGAGGGACCTACAATGAGCAGTACTTC.

On this clonotype itself: This may come from a read error, since a much larger clone is one base off. The V call is TRBV29-1, the J call TRBJ2-5; D tentatively fits TRBD1 or TRBD2 (5 bases each). The germline V and J ends were trimmed by 2 bases and 11 bases, with 12 bases remaining between them. Germline V gene sequence: CDR1 SQVTM, CDR2 ANQGSEA. CDR3 length equals 11 residues. The CDR3 here is CSVERDDEQYF. CDR3 bases: TGCAGCGTTGAAAGGGACGATGAGCAGTACTTC.

This clonotype was detected once. The V call is TRBV5-1, the J call TRBJ2-3, with a weak D call TRBD2 (6 bases). Germline V gene data show CDR1 as SGHRS and CDR2 as YFSETQ. Trimming took 0 bases from V and 4 from J, leaving 12 bases between them. The CDR3 has 15 residues. The CDR3 bases are TGCGCCAGCAGCTTGGATCAGGGAGGCGCAGATACGCAGTATTTT. Its protein is CASSLDQGGADTQYF.

This sequence joins TRBV3-1 and TRBJ1-4, with D unresolved. The CDR3 sequence is 15 residues long. The V and J ends lost 4 bases and 3 bases respectively, with 12 bases between them. Germline V lookup: CDR1 LGHDT, CDR2 YNNKEL (reference sequence). DNA of the CDR3: TGTGCCAGCAGCCCGAAGACGGGAGCTAATGAAAAACTGTTTTTT. This translates into CASSPKTGANEKLFF.

V gene TRBV5-1 combines with J gene TRBJ2-1; 12 positions match TRBD2. The germline gives CDR1 SGHRS, CDR2 YFSETQ. Trimming removed 2 bases from V and 6 bases from J; junction bases left unmatched: 9. This CDR3 has 17 amino acids. DNA of the CDR3: TGCGCCAGCAGCTTACGACTAGCGGGGGCCCGAAGCAATGAGCAGTTCTTC. Its translation is CASSLRLAGARSNEQFF.

This chain uses TRBV12-3 or TRBV12-4 with TRBJ2-3, with TRBD2 matching 12 bases. V shed 7 bases, J shed 2 bases, and the junction held 7 bases outside the gene matches. The CDR3 spans 16 residues. CDR3 sequence reads: CASTGLAGGLTDTQYF. The DNA of the CDR3 is TGTGCCAGCACCGGGCTAGCGGGGGGGCTCACAGATACGCAGTATTTT.

The chain has TRBV20-1 and TRBJ2-7, with D possibly called TRBD1 or TRBD2 (5 bases each). The ends were cut back, 3 bases at V and 7 bases at J, with 16 bases in the middle. The germline CDR1 and CDR2 sequences are DFQATT and SNEGSKA (reference sequence). This CDR3 region has 13 residues. The CDR3 protein is CSARDRGENEQYF. The CDR3 DNA is TGCAGTGCTAGGGATAGGGGAGAAAATGAGCAGTACTTC.

For this clonotype: At one of its ends the junction is not consistent with the germline gene, which may arise from a read error. Written as DNA, the CDR3 is TGTGCCACCCAGGACCGCCTACACTATGACTACACCTTC. Protein: CATQDRLHYDYTF. The V call is TRBV6-5, the J call TRBJ1-2, with D hard to call. The CDR3 is 13 residues long. Per germline, CDR1 MNHEY and CDR2 SVGAGI.

There are many counts of this clonotype. The V and J genes are TRBV6-2 or TRBV6-3 and TRBJ1-1; 7 bases align to TRBD1. CDR3 length: 12 amino acids. Germline-derived CDR1 and CDR2 are MNHEY and SVGEGT. With 5 bases clipped from V and 10 bases from J, the junction kept 7 bases outside the gene matches. In DNA form, the CDR3 reads TGTGCCAGCAGTACAGGGGATGGGACAGCTTTCTTT. It codes for CASSTGDGTAFF.

This chain uses TRBV20-1 with TRBJ2-3, with 10 positions matching TRBD2. Germline CDR1 and CDR2: DFQATT and SNEGSKA (reference sequence). Trimming at V came to 2 bases and at J to 5 bases, leaving 4 bases not matched to a gene. This CDR3 contains 14 residues. CDR3 region: CSARLAGAIDTQYF. The CDR3 DNA is TGCAGTGCTAGACTAGCGGGAGCAATAGATACGCAGTATTTT.

This chain joins TRBV12-3 or TRBV12-4 and TRBJ2-7; D is ambiguous. This CDR3 region has 15 residues. The V end lost 5 bases, the J end lost 6 bases, and 20 bases lay between the germline ends. CDR3 DNA sequence: TGTGCCAGCAGTCCTCCGATTGGTCAAGTCCTCGAGCAGTACTTC. Translation gives CASSPPIGQVLEQYF.

V and J are TRBV29-1 and TRBJ2-5, with 9 bases lining up with TRBD2. The CDR3 contains 13 residues. The ends lost 4 bases at V and 4 bases at J; junction bases unmatched: 4. CDR1 SQVTM and CDR2 ANQGSEA come from the germline V gene. For the CDR3, the DNA is TGCAGCGTTGCCAGCGGGGGGTCAGAGACCCAGTACTTC. It codes for CSVASGGSETQYF. Combining the CDR3 with reference TRBV29-1 and TRBJ2-5 gives the whole variable domain SAVISQKPSRDICQRGTSLTIQCQVDSQVTMMFWYRQQPGQSLTLIATANQGSEATYESGFVIDKFPISRPNLTFSTLTVSNMSPEDSSIYLCSVASGGSETQYFGPGTRLLVL.

The chain links TRBV7-8 to TRBJ2-1, with a weak D call TRBD2 (5 bases). Trimming left V 5 bases short and J 2 bases short, with 16 bases between. Germline V gene data show CDR1 as SGHVS and CDR2 as FQNEAQ. CDR3 length equals 16 residues. As DNA, the CDR3 is TGTGCCAGCAGCCCAACCCCGGGGTGGGCCTACAATGAGCAGTTCTTC. As protein: CASSPTPGWAYNEQFF.

This clonotype was counted between two and nine times. V and J are TRBV20-1 and TRBJ1-6; TRBD1 matches 8 bases. Germline V gene sequence: CDR1 DFQATT, CDR2 SNEGSKA (reference sequence). The CDR3 is made up of 14 amino acids. V lost 5 bases, J lost 7 bases, and 7 bases stayed unmatched. In DNA, the CDR3 is TGCAGTGCTTACGGGCAGGGGGCGAATTCACCCCTCCACTTT. Translation gives CSAYGQGANSPLHF.

The chain carries TRBV20-1 and TRBJ2-4; 10 bases line up with TRBD1. The last part of the DNA fits TRBJ2-7 better; the J call may be wrong. This CDR3 region has 16 residues. Germline values: CDR1 DFQATT, CDR2 SNEGSKA (reference sequence). The CDR3 loop reads CSARGGDRGLLSEQYF. As DNA, the CDR3 is TGCAGTGCTAGAGGTGGGGACAGGGGTCTCCTGAGCGAGCAGTACTTC.

The V gene is TRBV12-3 or TRBV12-4, the J gene TRBJ1-2, with 11 bases matching TRBD1. V lost 6 bases, J lost 2 bases, and 2 bases stayed unmatched. The CDR3 length is 14 residues. CDR3 sequence (DNA): TGTGCCAGCAGGGGACAGGGGGGAAACTATGGCTACACCTTC. Residues: CASRGQGGNYGYTF.

A few counts support this clonotype. V and J are TRBV24-1 and TRBJ2-4, with a weak D call TRBD1 (6 bases). Between the trimmed V and J ends, which lost 5 bases and 8 bases, there was a span of 9 bases. Germline-derived CDR1 and CDR2 are KGHDR and SFDVKD. This CDR3 contains 12 residues. DNA for the CDR3: TGTGCCACCAGTGCTTCAGGGGACATTCAGTACTTC. Protein: CATSASGDIQYF.

V usage is TRBV7-9 and J usage is TRBJ1-5; unclear D gene. Per germline, CDR1 SEHNR and CDR2 FQNEAQ (reference sequence). V dropped 1 base and J dropped 4 bases, with 8 bases sitting between them. This CDR3 contains 14 residues. The CDR3 loop reads CASSLDSPNQPQHF. In nucleotides, the CDR3 is TGTGCCAGCAGCTTAGACAGTCCAAATCAGCCCCAGCATTTT.

Written as DNA, the CDR3 is TGTGCCAGCAGCACCCTGGGGGGGAGCGATGAGCAGTTCTTC. Translated, it gives CASSTLGGSDEQFF. This chain joins TRBV14 and TRBJ2-1, with 7 bases fitting TRBD2. With 5 bases clipped from V and 8 bases from J, the junction kept 9 bases outside the gene matches. This CDR3 has 14 amino acids. Germline V CDR1 and CDR2: SGHDN, FVKESK.

This clonotype was counted a single time. A much larger clone lies a single base off, so this may be a read error. V is TRBV13 and J is TRBJ1-2; D call uncertain. Germline V gives CDR1 PRHDT, CDR2 FYEKMQ (reference sequence). This CDR3 region has 12 residues. The CDR3 protein is CASSARNYSYTF. Here the CDR3 DNA reads TGTGCCAGCAGCGCGAGAAACTATAGCTACACCTTC.